This T cell receptor beta chain came from a study of blood T cells in healthy people across ages. Alongside a J-beta primer mix, a sample-barcoded 5' primer served in a second PCR lasting about 6 to 12 cycles. TCRdb processed the 5' RACE reads anew with MiXCR; each CDR3 protein has one entry. The table shows approximately 1.5 million distinct CDR3 sequences, with about 31% occurring only once. The CDR3 has 14 residues. The V gene end was trimmed by 2 bases and the J gene end by 7 bases; junction bases not matched to a gene: 8. Germline lookup yields CDR1 DFQATT and CDR2 SNEGSKA (reference sequence). Per sample, at least 5 micrograms of total RNA were extracted.

The TCR comes from a woman in her twenties or thirties in good health. V gene TRBV20-1 combines with J gene TRBJ2-7, with TRBD2 identical over 10 bases. The sequenced sample consisted of blood. The CDR3 coding sequence is TGCAGTGCTAGACTAAGCGGGAGGGCCGGTGAGCAGTACTTC. It encodes CSARLSGRAGEQYF.